This is a list of T cell receptor beta chains from one sample in a study of cytomegalovirus exposure and HLA in healthy donors. Clones were sequenced by immunoSEQ multiplex PCR, and TCRdb holds only the in-frame ones, with some missing. The sample consists of around 49,000 clones, 85% to 95% of them appearing once. Sequenced sample: PBMCs. The receptors were gathered from a man aged 18 to 35 in good health and CMV-seronegative. CDR3s include the opening cysteine and the closing phenylalanine or tryptophan. The D gene is left open where the match is weak. A clone size is listed for some rows: how often the clone was seen (once, few, many), or a class if it is expanded.

d_gene: TRBD2; v_gene: TRBV27; j_gene: TRBJ2-2; abundance: .; CDR3aa: CASSFISLAGAFPGELFF; CDR3nt: TGTGCCAGCAGTTTCATATCACTAGCGGGAGCTTTTCCCGGGGAGCTGTTTTTT
d_gene: TRBD1; v_gene: TRBV7-3; j_gene: TRBJ2-6; abundance: once; CDR3aa: CASSPQGGNSGANVLTF; CDR3nt: TGTGCCAGCAGCCCCCAAGGGGGCAATTCTGGGGCCAACGTCCTGACTTTC
d_gene: TRBD2; v_gene: TRBV11-3; j_gene: TRBJ2-7; abundance: .; CDR3aa: CASSLSGGRFGYEQYF; CDR3nt: TGTGCCAGCAGCTTATCCGGCGGGAGGTTTGGGTACGAGCAGTACTTC
d_gene: TRBD2; v_gene: TRBV7-2; j_gene: TRBJ2-5; abundance: .; CDR3aa: CASSLAAGGPQTQYF; CDR3nt: TGTGCCAGCAGCTTAGCGGCGGGAGGGCCCCAGACCCAGTACTTC
d_gene: .; v_gene: TRBV27; j_gene: TRBJ2-2; abundance: .; CDR3aa: CASRKDSPSWGTGELFF; CDR3nt: TGTGCCAGCAGAAAAGACAGCCCCTCATGGGGCACCGGGGAGCTGTTTTTT
d_gene: TRBD2; v_gene: TRBV30; j_gene: TRBJ2-1; abundance: .; CDR3aa: CAWSPGLAAYNEQFF; CDR3nt: TGTGCCTGGAGCCCGGGACTAGCGGCTTACAATGAGCAGTTCTTC
d_gene: TRBD2; v_gene: TRBV23-1; j_gene: TRBJ2-1; abundance: .; CDR3aa: CASSRDLGEGAPDNEQFF; CDR3nt: TGCGCCAGCAGTCGAGATCTAGGGGAGGGAGCACCGGACAATGAGCAGTTCTTC
d_gene: TRBD1; v_gene: TRBV28; j_gene: TRBJ1-2; abundance: .; CDR3aa: CASEDRAGTYGYTF; CDR3nt: TGTGCCAGTGAGGACAGGGCAGGGACCTATGGCTACACCTTC
d_gene: TRBD2; v_gene: TRBV10-3; j_gene: TRBJ2-1; abundance: .; CDR3aa: CAISGLAEAYNEQFF; CDR3nt: TGTGCCATCAGTGGGCTAGCGGAAGCCTACAATGAGCAGTTCTTC
d_gene: TRBD1; v_gene: TRBV19; j_gene: TRBJ2-7; abundance: .; CDR3aa: CASSIPGQGTLIPYEQYF; CDR3nt: TGTGCCAGTAGTATCCCCGGACAGGGGACCTTAATTCCCTACGAGCAGTACTTC
d_gene: .; v_gene: TRBV5-4; j_gene: TRBJ2-2; abundance: .; CDR3aa: CASSSTHGRETFANTGELFF; CDR3nt: TGTGCCAGCAGCTCGACTCACGGACGGGAGACGTTCGCGAACACCGGGGAGCTGTTTTTT
d_gene: .; v_gene: TRBV7-9; j_gene: TRBJ1-1; abundance: .; CDR3aa: CASSKGRTTEAFF; CDR3nt: TGTGCCAGCTCCAAAGGGAGGACCACTGAAGCTTTCTTT
d_gene: TRBD2; v_gene: TRBV20-1; j_gene: TRBJ2-3; abundance: .; CDR3aa: CLAGGPDTQYF; CDR3nt: TGTCTAGCGGGAGGGCCAGATACGCAGTATTTT
d_gene: TRBD2; v_gene: TRBV7-2; j_gene: TRBJ2-7; abundance: .; CDR3aa: CASSLSRGSYEQYF; CDR3nt: TGTGCCAGCAGCTTATCGCGCGGGAGCTACGAGCAGTACTTC
d_gene: .; v_gene: TRBV6-4; j_gene: TRBJ2-1; abundance: .; CDR3aa: CASSDSPHNEQFF; CDR3nt: TGTGCCAGCAGTGACTCTCCTCACAATGAGCAGTTCTTC
d_gene: .; v_gene: TRBV5-4; j_gene: TRBJ2-1; abundance: .; CDR3aa: CASSFQTVYLNEQFF; CDR3nt: TGTGCCAGCAGCTTTCAGACAGTATATTTAAATGAGCAGTTCTTC
d_gene: .; v_gene: TRBV14; j_gene: TRBJ2-7; abundance: .; CDR3aa: CASSQDLGSAAYEQYF; CDR3nt: TGTGCCAGCAGCCAAGATCTCGGTAGCGCGGCCTACGAGCAGTACTTC
d_gene: .; v_gene: TRBV13; j_gene: TRBJ2-1; abundance: .; CDR3aa: CASSFRGINEQFF; CDR3nt: TGTGCCAGCAGCTTCCGAGGGATCAATGAGCAGTTCTTC
d_gene: TRBD2; v_gene: TRBV10-1; j_gene: TRBJ2-7; abundance: .; CDR3aa: CASSGRTSGYEQYF; CDR3nt: TGCGCCAGCAGTGGCCGGACTAGCGGATACGAGCAGTACTTC
d_gene: TRBD1; v_gene: TRBV11-2; j_gene: TRBJ2-7; abundance: few; CDR3aa: CASSLDLGQGWEQYF; CDR3nt: TGTGCCAGCAGCTTAGACCTAGGACAGGGATGGGAGCAGTACTTC
d_gene: TRBD1; v_gene: TRBV4-2; j_gene: TRBJ2-1; abundance: .; CDR3aa: CASSQEGGDSYNEQFF; CDR3nt: TGTGCCAGCAGCCAAGAAGGGGGCGACTCCTACAATGAGCAGTTCTTC
d_gene: .; v_gene: TRBV18; j_gene: TRBJ1-1; abundance: .; CDR3aa: CASSPDPAGYMNTEAFF; CDR3nt: TGTGCCAGCTCACCAGACCCCGCGGGTTACATGAACACTGAAGCTTTCTTT
d_gene: .; v_gene: TRBV6-5; j_gene: TRBJ1-2; abundance: .; CDR3aa: CASGRTATNYGYTF; CDR3nt: TGTGCCAGCGGACGGACAGCTACTAACTATGGCTACACCTTC
d_gene: .; v_gene: TRBV28; j_gene: TRBJ1-4; abundance: .; CDR3aa: CASSFRVHEKLFF; CDR3nt: TGTGCCAGCAGTTTTAGAGTACATGAAAAACTGTTTTTT
d_gene: .; v_gene: TRBV7-6; j_gene: TRBJ1-5; abundance: .; CDR3aa: CASSLGGRQPQHF; CDR3nt: TGTGCCAGCAGCTTAGGAGGGCGGCAGCCCCAGCATTTT
d_gene: TRBD1; v_gene: TRBV2; j_gene: TRBJ2-3; abundance: .; CDR3aa: CASSRTGGTDTQYF; CDR3nt: TGTGCCAGCAGCCGGACAGGGGGCACAGATACGCAGTATTTT
d_gene: .; v_gene: TRBV28; j_gene: TRBJ2-7; abundance: .; CDR3aa: CATWGGEQYF; CDR3nt: TGTGCCACTTGGGGCGGCGAGCAGTACTTC
d_gene: .; v_gene: TRBV19; j_gene: TRBJ1-5; abundance: .; CDR3aa: CASSILAGHGSNQPQHF; CDR3nt: TGTGCCAGTAGTATTCTGGCAGGGCATGGTAGCAATCAGCCCCAGCATTTT
d_gene: TRBD1; v_gene: TRBV30; j_gene: TRBJ1-2; abundance: .; CDR3aa: CAWSVWDSGYGYTF; CDR3nt: TGTGCCTGGAGTGTATGGGACAGTGGCTATGGCTACACCTTC
d_gene: TRBD2; v_gene: TRBV30; j_gene: TRBJ2-1; abundance: .; CDR3aa: CAWAGLAGGTSYNEQFF; CDR3nt: TGTGCCTGGGCGGGACTAGCGGGAGGTACTTCCTACAATGAGCAGTTCTTC